This TCR beta chain is from a study of cytomegalovirus exposure and HLA in healthy donors. Across the study: Most donors, 80% to 90% of roughly 400 genotyped, fell in the Caucasian-associated ancestry cluster.

About this clone itself: Its antigen is currently unknown.

Study-level results: Sequencing likely caused a cluster of highly shared sequence variants.

Healthy individuals who donated bone marrow served as the donors. The PCR employed 60 Vbeta primers together with 13 Jbeta primers. Only in-frame clones appear in the TCRdb table, and some are missing; sequencing was by immunoSEQ multiplex PCR. The sample contains about 190,000 clones, about 80% of which appear only once. The germline V gene encodes CDR1 SGHTA and CDR2 FQGTGA. V shed 5 bases and J shed 4 bases, with 14 bases lying between them. The CDR3 runs 14 residues. The sequence derives from a woman aged 18-29 years in good health and CMV-seropositive. J is TRBJ1-1 and V is TRBV7-3; D gene unclear. Material for sequencing was PBMCs. This CDR3 is CASSPNQGGTEAFF. CDR3 coding DNA: TGTGCCAGCAGCCCCAACCAAGGAGGCACTGAAGCTTTCTTT.